Ten or more counts support the clone carrying this TCR beta chain. Germline V gene data show CDR1 as PRHDT and CDR2 as FYEKMQ (reference sequence). V lost 4 bases, J lost 5 bases, and 20 bases lay in between. The CDR3 length is 16 residues. These data are taken from a study of CD8+CD57+ T cells in acquired aplastic anemia. Previously, flow cytometry had revealed CD8+CD57+ cell expansion in the patients chosen for sequencing. For CDR3 and TCR beta VDJ profiling, genomic DNA was the template used. TCRdb recomputed calls from the reads with MiXCR, one row per CDR3 protein. Of fewer than 250,000 distinct CDR3 sequences in the sample, around 49% are singletons; the top ten hold around 20%.

This TCR was sampled from a human donor with aplastic anemia. The material sequenced was sorted CD4+, CD8+, or CD8+CD57+ T cells (not recorded which) from PBMCs. The J gene is TRBJ1-2, the V gene TRBV13; D perhaps matches TRBD1 (6 bases). In DNA, the CDR3 is TGTGCCAGCAGCTCCGGGGGGCGAGAGGTCCGGTATGGCTACACCTTC. It yields the protein CASSSGGREVRYGYTF. Complete variable domain (other parts from reference TRBV13 and TRBJ1-2): AAGVIQSPRHLIKEKRETATLKCYPIPRHDTVYWYQQGPGQDPQFLISFYEKMQSDKGSIPDRFSAQQFSDYHSELNMSSLELGDSALYFCASSSGGREVRYGYTFGSGTRLTVV.